The entry that follows covers one TCR beta chain sequence. This clone appeared a few times. Its cognate antigen has yet to be identified. Base qualities were left out, and no much larger clone turns up one base away. This sample is part of a study of shared clonotypes between healthy human individuals (TCRdb year 2020). The study in broad terms: Three men and two women, aged 18 to 49 years, made up the cohort. Leukapheresis yielded between about 0.94 and 8.9 billion PBMCs per donor. For each donor, three plates each were used for CD4 naive and CD4 memory, two plates were used for CD8 naive, and one plate was used for CD8 memory. Blood TCR repertoires of five healthy adults were deeply sequenced to estimate repertoire size and the extent of clonotype sharing between individuals. Libraries were prepared and TCR repertoires were sequenced by different laboratories using diverse techniques, in order to increase sequencing depth and limit assay-specific biases.

TCR CDR3 regions were amplified from genomic DNA by multiplex PCR using the deep immunoSEQ assay. For each cell subset, the extracted genomic DNA was distributed evenly across all wells of several immunoSEQ 96-well plates, and each plate served as one replicate. Each replicate PCR for sorted subsets received around 0.2 ug genomic DNA, equal to tens of thousands of T cell genomes. Purified libraries were measured with a Qubit 3.0 fluorometer, size-checked on a Bioanalyzer 2100, and measured again with the KAPA Library Quantification kit. Every immunoSEQ 96-well plate was sequenced on a dedicated single-read 150-cycle Illumina NextSeq 550 flow cell. The paper's processing steps were these. The immunoSEQ output contained only junctional sequences without quality scores, so filtering could not match that applied to full-length reads. Sequences were annotated with PyIR, a Python wrapper for IgBLAST v1.9, and V/J genes and CDR3 were assigned using IMGT germline references. Reads with weak V/J assignments (E-value above 1e-6), missing CDR3, stop codons, out-of-frame junctions, or ambiguous translated residues were removed. V3J clonotypes were defined by identical inferred V gene, J gene, and CDR3 amino acid sequence. Percentage overlap between repertoires was calculated by dividing the number of shared unique clonotypes by the size of the smaller repertoire. Richness of each repertoire was evaluated using RTK rarefaction, the Chao1 estimator, and Recon v2.1 estimates of unobserved clonotypes. OLGA was used to compute generation probabilities for all TCRbeta clonotypes that the gDNA method yielded from a handful of donors. Sourced from immuneACCESS, this table was stored by TCRdb with only in-frame sequences that have V and J called. A share of the clones is absent; for the studies checked, an unresolved V gene accounts for under half, and the remainder has no known explanation. V, J and clone size are those of that table, while D and trimming were read from the DNA. The sample profile shows hundreds of thousands of clones; approximately 92% of them were found once. In total, the top ten clones hold 20% to 30% of the sample.

On the study overall, not on this receptor specifically: Clonotypes shared by all four sorted-subset donors showed higher generation probabilities than non-shared clonotypes. Across a handful of donors, approximately 4.6% of naive CD4, around 3.3% of naive CD8, 2.3% of memory CD4, and approximately 0.42% of memory CD8 clonotypes were shared. Even with the large sequencing depth, rarefaction of the sorted-subset datasets indicated that sequencing was incomplete. Sampling was restricted to blood, and TCR repertoires in tissue are likely to differ from TCR repertoires in blood. Pairwise subsampling led to the expectation that sequencing depth would affect the degree of clonotype sharing among donors. Estimated clonotype richness was generally larger for naive than for memory subsets. The small number of donors limited the genetic and exposure-history diversity represented.

CD8 naive samples were CD45RO-negative cells positively selected for CCR7, giving a CD45RA+CCR7+ population that excluded TemRA cells. The donors were healthy, HIV-negative adults who had no recently reported acute infections or vaccinations. Only Caucasian adults living in Nashville, Tennessee, USA were represented among the donors. After blood collection by leukapheresis, PBMCs were isolated using Ficoll-Histopaque density gradient centrifugation and then cryopreserved in the vapor phase of liquid nitrogen. Analytical flow cytometry was used to check the purity and quantity of every magnetically sorted T cell population. Each sorted fraction had its genomic DNA isolated and then quantified by UV absorbance on a Nanodrop 2000c. V loses 4 bases, J loses 0 bases, and the germline ends lie 1 base apart. From the cysteine through the phenylalanine, the CDR3 covers 12 amino acids. Just CDR3 DNA is preserved here, 36 bases in frame from base 1. CDR1 and CDR2 are read off the germline V gene as SGHDN and FVKESK.

This clonotype originated in a man aged 25-45 years in good health. The chain uses TRBV14 and TRBJ2-1, with the D gene not clear enough to name. Source material: naive CD8+ T cells sorted from blood. The cell subset or site label here, explained by the study, means: CD45RA+CCR7+. The DNA is TGTGCCAGCAGCCCCTCCTACAATGAGCAGTTCTTC. Its translation is CASSPSYNEQFF.